Following are 23 T cell receptor beta chains from one sample sequenced in a study of T cell responses to AZD1222 COVID-19 vaccine. TCRdb's table, derived via immunoSEQ multiplex PCR, lists solely in-frame clones and lacks some. Among 150,000 to 200,000 clones listed, 90% to 95% were seen once. The sample here was peripheral blood, taken on day 0 of AZD1222 vaccination. These TCRs come from an adult in good health.

The chain carries TRBV29-1 and TRBJ1-2, with D possibly TRBD1 on 5 matching bases. CDR3 length: 13 amino acids. Trimming took off 4 bases at V and 7 bases at J, with 16 bases between the two ends. From germline, CDR1 is SQVTM and CDR2 ANQGSEA. CDR3 in DNA: TGCAGCGTTGCCGCGGGCCAGGGTGGTGGCTACACCTTC. This gives the protein CSVAAGQGGGYTF.

The chain has TRBV19 and TRBJ2-7; D not certain. Germline CDR1 reads LNHDA; CDR2 reads SQIVND (reference sequence). The length of the CDR3 is 12 residues. Trimming took off 4 bases at V and 1 base at J, with 5 bases between the two ends. CDR3 DNA: TGTGCCAGTAGTAGCCGGTCCTACGAGCAGTACTTC. It codes for CASSSRSYEQYF.

The chain recombines TRBV9 with TRBJ2-1; D is possibly TRBD2 (5 bases). V was pared by 3 bases and J by 0 bases, with 16 bases between. This CDR3 contains 17 residues. Germline CDR1 reads SGDLS; CDR2 reads YYNGEE. The CDR3: CASSEDSDSSSYNEQFF. The CDR3 nucleotides are TGTGCCAGCAGCGAAGACTCGGACTCGAGCTCCTACAATGAGCAGTTCTTC.

V gene TRBV30 combines with J gene TRBJ1-4, with D maybe TRBD1 (5 bases). Deletions cut 2 bases from V and 2 bases from J, with 15 bases between. Per the germline V gene, CDR1 is GTSNPN and CDR2 is SVGIG (reference sequence). The CDR3 covers 16 residues. The CDR3 protein is CAWSRGSGITNEKLFF. The DNA of the CDR3 is TGTGCCTGGAGTCGGGGGTCGGGTATCACTAATGAAAAACTGTTTTTT.

This clone was recorded once. The rearrangement uses TRBV28 and TRBJ1-2; no firm D call. The CDR3 is 13 residues long. The V end was cut by 7 bases, the J end by 7 bases, with 16 bases between. Germline values: CDR1 MDHEN, CDR2 SYDVKM. The CDR3 DNA reads TGTGCCAGCACCATCCCTGGTGTAGGTGGCTACACCTTC. Encoded protein: CASTIPGVGGYTF.

The J gene is TRBJ2-1, the V gene TRBV18; 9 nucleotides agree with TRBD1. The CDR3 is made up of 15 amino acids. The germline CDR1 and CDR2 sequences are KGHSH and LQKENI. J lost 9 bases, V lost 2 bases, and 8 bases had no gene match. CDR3 in amino acids: CASSPGTGGSGEQFF. CDR3 nucleotides: TGTGCCAGCTCACCAGGAACAGGGGGCTCTGGTGAGCAGTTCTTC.

The chain links TRBV6-5 to TRBJ2-7; perhaps D is TRBD1 or TRBD2 (5 bases each). V shed 2 bases and J shed 3 bases, with 17 bases lying between them. This CDR3 contains 16 residues. Per the germline V gene, CDR1 is MNHEY and CDR2 is SVGAGI. The CDR3 nucleotides read TGTGCCAGCAGTTACACCTCCGGGACGCCGTTCTACGAGCAGTACTTC. This sequence encodes CASSYTSGTPFYEQYF.

The chain employs TRBV19 and TRBJ2-2; D is undetermined. There are 15 residues in the CDR3. Germline V gives CDR1 LNHDA, CDR2 SQIVND (reference sequence). The V and J ends lost 3 bases and 1 base respectively, with 9 bases between them. The CDR3 DNA sequence: TGTGCCAGTAGTATCTATGGCGGGAACACCGGGGAGCTGTTTTTT. It codes for CASSIYGGNTGELFF.

The chain links TRBV6-5 to TRBJ2-1, with 7 bases lining up with TRBD2. V shed 0 bases, J shed 7 bases, and the junction held 3 bases outside the gene matches. CDR1 and CDR2 from the germline V gene are MNHEY and SVGAGI. The CDR3 is 14 amino acids. Here the CDR3 DNA reads TGTGCCAGCAGTTACTCGGGGCGGGGGAATGAGCAGTTCTTC. Translation gives CASSYSGRGNEQFF.

This CDR3 is CASSRFGSNTEAFF. The CDR3 region has the DNA TGTGCCAGCAGTCGCTTCGGGTCGAACACTGAAGCTTTCTTT. J is TRBJ1-1 and V is TRBV7-3; D gene unclear. V lost 6 bases, J lost 1 base, and 12 bases lay in between. The CDR3 has 14 amino acids. Germline V gives CDR1 SGHTA, CDR2 FQGTGA.

The V call is TRBV27, the J call TRBJ1-5; 7 bases line up with TRBD1. Germline trimming cut 5 bases from V and 0 bases from J; bases unmatched to any gene: 10. From germline, CDR1 is MNHEY and CDR2 SMNVEV (reference sequence). This CDR3 is 17 amino acids long. The CDR3 DNA is TGTGCCAGCAGTCCCCGGGACAGCCCTAATAGCAATCAGCCCCAGCATTTT. Its protein is CASSPRDSPNSNQPQHF.

The rearrangement joins TRBV10-3 to TRBJ1-4; unclear D gene. The CDR3 is made up of 12 amino acids. Trimming removed 9 bases at V and 0 bases at J, with 5 bases between. Germline V lookup: CDR1 ENHRY, CDR2 SYGVKD. CDR3 loop: CAMSTTNEKLFF. The DNA of the CDR3 is TGTGCCATGTCCACAACTAATGAAAAACTGTTTTTT.

This rearrangement joins TRBV27 to TRBJ2-5; tentatively, D is TRBD2 (6 bases). The CDR3 has 14 residues. V lost 3 bases, J lost 3 bases, and 11 bases lay in between. Germline V gene lookup returns CDR1 MNHEY and CDR2 SMNVEV (reference sequence). As DNA, the CDR3 is TGTGCCAGCAGTTTGCTTGGAGGGAAAGAGACCCAGTACTTC. Amino acid sequence: CASSLLGGKETQYF.

The chain links TRBV27 to TRBJ1-5; 7 bases line up with TRBD1. The CDR3 runs 16 residues. V was clipped by 0 bases and J by 6 bases; unmatched bases: 8. Germline CDR1 MNHEY, CDR2 SMNVEV (reference sequence). CDR3 in DNA: TGTGCCAGCAGTTTATCGGGAACAGGGGTATCTCAGCCCCAGCATTTT. It specifies CASSLSGTGVSQPQHF.

This clone was observed a single time. V gene TRBV24-1 combines with J gene TRBJ2-3; TRBD1 or TRBD2 may be the D gene (5 bases each). Trimming removed 4 bases at V and 0 bases at J, with 19 bases between. CDR1 is KGHDR, CDR2 SFDVKD, per germline. The CDR3 has 18 residues. The CDR3 nucleotides read TGTGCCACCAGTGAAGTTGTCCCGGGGCCCCAAAGCACAGATACGCAGTATTTT. It translates to CATSEVVPGPQSTDTQYF.

This clone was counted between two and nine times. The chain uses TRBV18 and TRBJ2-7; 12 bases agree with TRBD2. The CDR3 contains 15 residues. J lost 7 bases, V lost 3 bases, and 7 bases had no gene match. Germline loops: CDR1 KGHSH, CDR2 LQKENI. For the CDR3, the DNA is TGTGCCAGCTCACCCTGGACTAGCGGGACTAAGGAGCAGTACTTC. It yields the protein CASSPWTSGTKEQYF.

The chain has TRBV19 and TRBJ2-3, with D perhaps TRBD1 (6 bases). This CDR3 is built from 16 residues. The V gene's germline CDR1 is LNHDA and CDR2 SQIVND (reference sequence). V lost 5 bases, J lost 4 bases, and 19 bases lay in between. The CDR3 DNA follows: TGTGCCAGTAGTCCCCAAGGGGTCAGGGGAGCAGATACGCAGTATTTT. Its protein product is CASSPQGVRGADTQYF. Complete variable domain (other parts from reference TRBV19 and TRBJ2-3): DGGITQSPKYLFRKEGQNVTLSCEQNLNHDAMYWYRQDPGQGLRLIYYSQIVNDFQKGDIAEGYSVSREKKESFPLTVTSAQKNPTAFYLCASSPQGVRGADTQYFGPGTRLTVL.

This sequence joins TRBV5-1 and TRBJ2-6; D not resolved. Germline CDR1 SGHRS, CDR2 YFSETQ. The V and J ends lost 7 bases and 0 bases respectively, with 8 bases between them. The CDR3 totals 14 residues. The CDR3 DNA follows: TGCGCCAGCGGGGTCACCTCTGGGGCCAACGTCCTGACTTTC. Its protein is CASGVTSGANVLTF.

The CDR3, as DNA: TGCGCCAGCAGCCAAGAAGGGGGACAGGGGAATACGCAGTATTTT. As protein: CASSQEGGQGNTQYF. The rearrangement uses TRBV4-1 and TRBJ2-3; 10 nucleotides line up with TRBD1. This CDR3 contains 15 residues. The ends lost 0 bases at V and 7 bases at J; junction bases unmatched: 4. From germline, CDR1 is MGHRA and CDR2 YSYEKL.

The chain joins TRBV10-3 to TRBJ1-1, with TRBD1 identical over 7 bases. CDR3 length: 12 amino acids. With V trimmed by 7 bases and J by 5 bases, 4 bases remained unmatched. Germline CDR1 ENHRY, CDR2 SYGVKD. Here the CDR3 DNA reads TGTGCCATCATGGAGGGGGCGACTGAAGCTTTCTTT. This codes for CAIMEGATEAFF.

This chain joins TRBV28 and TRBJ2-5; D remains unclear. V shed 3 bases and J shed 1 base, with 6 bases lying between them. CDR3 length: 13 amino acids. Looked up from germline, CDR1 is MDHEN and CDR2 is SYDVKM. CDR3 residues: CASSFSVQETQYF. The CDR3 DNA reads as TGTGCCAGCAGTTTCAGCGTCCAAGAGACCCAGTACTTC.

This rearrangement joins TRBV5-1 to TRBJ2-7; either TRBD1 or TRBD2 may fit D (5 bases each). V gave up 4 bases and J gave up 3 bases, with 14 bases separating them. The CDR3 runs to 14 residues. Germline assignment: CDR1 SGHRS and CDR2 YFSETQ. The CDR3 DNA reads as TGCGCCAGCAGCCCGGGACCCGTCGGCTACGAGCAGTACTTC. It translates to CASSPGPVGYEQYF. The variable domain in full, with the rest retrieved from reference TRBV5-1 and TRBJ2-7, is KAGVTQTPRYLIKTRGQQVTLSCSPISGHRSVSWYQQTPGQGLQFLFEYFSETQRNKGNFPGRFSGRQFSNSRSEMNVSTLELGDSALYLCASSPGPVGYEQYFGPGTRLTVT.

The chain has TRBV7-2 and TRBJ2-7, with 10 bases that match TRBD2. The V and J ends lost 3 bases and 3 bases, in that order; junction bases with no gene match: 5. The V gene's germline CDR1 is SGHTA and CDR2 FQGNSA. CDR3 length equals 15 residues. CDR3 DNA sequence: TGTGCCAGCAGCTTGGCGCTAGCGGGAGTCTACGAGCAGTACTTC. This translates into CASSLALAGVYEQYF.